This T cell receptor beta chain comes out of a study of blood T cell repertoires in COVID-19. Study-level background: Sources were T cells, B-cell-depleted T cells, or PBMCs; the material itself was cDNA or gDNA.

Measured with immunoSEQ multiplex PCR; TCRdb has only the in-frame clones, and not every one. The sample holds about 140,000 clones, about three quarters seen once. The germline V gene encodes CDR1 SGHVS and CDR2 FQNEAQ. V lost 6 bases to trimming and J lost 8 bases; unmatched junction nucleotides: 11. The CDR3 spans 15 residues. The receptor was isolated from a woman aged 80 or older with active or convalescent COVID-19. The sample taken for sequencing was peripheral blood. This sequence joins TRBV7-8 and TRBJ2-1, with 9 bases identical to TRBD1. CDR3: CASSLTGQGRYEQFF. In DNA, the CDR3 is TGTGCCAGCAGTCTTACGGGACAGGGCAGGTATGAGCAGTTCTTC.